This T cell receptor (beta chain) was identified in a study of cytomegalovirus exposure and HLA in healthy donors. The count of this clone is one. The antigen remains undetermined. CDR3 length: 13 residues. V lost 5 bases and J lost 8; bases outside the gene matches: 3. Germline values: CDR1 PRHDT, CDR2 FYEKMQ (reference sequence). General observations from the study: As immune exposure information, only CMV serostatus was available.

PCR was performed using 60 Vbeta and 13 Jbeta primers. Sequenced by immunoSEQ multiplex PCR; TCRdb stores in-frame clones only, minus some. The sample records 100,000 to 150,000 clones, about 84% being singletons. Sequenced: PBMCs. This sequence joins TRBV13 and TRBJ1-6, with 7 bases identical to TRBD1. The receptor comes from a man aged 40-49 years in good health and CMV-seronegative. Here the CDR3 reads CASSIDRDSPLHF. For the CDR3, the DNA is TGTGCCAGCAGCATCGACAGGGATTCACCCCTCCACTTT.